This T cell receptor beta chain was sequenced in a study of T cells in Graves' hyperthyroidism and ophthalmopathy. Clinical symptoms, serum thyroxine and TRAb, thyroid ultrasound and orbital computed tomography together formed the diagnostic basis. RNA transcripts yielded amplified TCR beta CDR3 regions. The HTBI set primed first-round TCR CDR3 RT-PCR. MiXCR, applied by TCRdb to the multiplex PCR reads, yields one record per CDR3 protein. The sample carries fewer than 110,000 distinct CDR3 sequences, 16% recorded once. This clonotype was seen many times. V was cut by 6 bases and J by 0 bases, with 7 bases left in between. The CDR3 length is 13 residues. The germline gives CDR1 LNHDA, CDR2 SQIVND (reference sequence).

This TCR was recovered from a woman between 45 and 60 years old with Graves' hyperthyroidism. J is TRBJ2-3 and V is TRBV19, with D maybe TRBD1 (6 bases). Source material: blood. The CDR3: CASSGTSTDTQYF. The CDR3 DNA is TGTGCCAGTAGCGGGACAAGCACAGATACGCAGTATTTT.